One sample yielded the 29 T cell receptor beta chains listed below, sequenced in a study of T cells in Graves' hyperthyroidism and ophthalmopathy. Amplification yielded TCR beta CDR3 regions, with RNA transcripts as the source. The HTBI primer set drove a first-round RT-PCR of the TCR CDR3. MiXCR was run by TCRdb on the multiplex PCR reads, yielding one entry per CDR3 protein. The sample has 400,000 to 550,000 distinct CDR3 sequences; about 24% are singletons. The sample consisted of blood. The receptors originated from a young woman with Graves' ophthalmopathy.

This clonotype was detected many times. The rearrangement joins TRBV11-2 to TRBJ2-5; possible D gene TRBD2, 5 bases. This CDR3 has 13 amino acids. V lost 3 bases and J lost 1, with 6 bases in between. The germline gives CDR1 SGHAT, CDR2 FQNNGV. Here the CDR3 reads CASSFGLQETQYF. The CDR3 region has the DNA TGTGCCAGCAGCTTTGGACTCCAAGAGACCCAGTACTTC.

This clonotype was found many times. The chain employs TRBV6-1 and TRBJ1-2; a weak D match, TRBD1 (6 bases). Trimming cost V 4 bases and J 4 bases, with 10 bases left between them. The CDR3 sequence is 13 residues long. Germline V gene lookup returns CDR1 MNHNS and CDR2 SASEGT. This CDR3 is CASSARTVYGYTF. The CDR3 coding sequence is TGTGCCAGCAGTGCCCGGACAGTCTATGGCTACACCTTC.

The chain has TRBV6-2 or TRBV6-3 and TRBJ1-5, with D unresolved. V lost 2 bases to trimming and J lost 7 bases, with 15 bases between them. The CDR3 length is 15 residues. Germline values: CDR1 MNHEY, CDR2 SVGEGT. CDR3: CASSYLRAGGQPQHF. In nucleotides, the CDR3 is TGTGCCAGCAGTTACCTAAGGGCAGGAGGGCAGCCCCAGCATTTT.

This clonotype appeared many times. This chain connects TRBV6-5 to TRBJ1-5; D not certain. Germline values: CDR1 MNHEY, CDR2 SVGAGI. This CDR3 spans 14 amino acids. Trimming took off 5 bases at V and 5 bases at J, with 13 bases between the two ends. This CDR3 is CASSNDGRYQPQHF. DNA of the CDR3: TGTGCCAGCAGTAACGACGGACGCTATCAGCCCCAGCATTTT.

This clonotype was recorded many times. This chain joins TRBV20-1 and TRBJ2-5, with 7 bases aligning to TRBD2. Germline lookup yields CDR1 DFQATT and CDR2 SNEGSKA (reference sequence). After removal of 6 bases from V and 5 bases from J, the junction contained 15 bases not matched to a gene. The CDR3 is made up of 15 amino acids. In DNA form, the CDR3 reads TGCAGTGCCCCCCGCGGGCGTCTAGCGGTGGAGACCCAGTACTTC. It is translated as CSAPRGRLAVETQYF.

Comments on this clonotype: A much larger clone is a single base away; this may be a read error. The V gene is TRBV6-1, the J gene TRBJ2-5; TRBD2 matches at 10 bases. The germline V gene encodes CDR1 MNHNS and CDR2 SASEGT. CDR3 length: 16 amino acids. CDR3 protein: CASTSGGTGVGETKYF. The CDR3 nucleotides read TGTGCCAGCACTAGCGGGGGAACCGGGGTAGGGGAGACCAAGTACTTC.

This clonotype was counted between two and nine times. The genes are TRBV19 and TRBJ2-7; D remains ambiguous. Germline CDR1 and CDR2: LNHDA and SQIVND (reference sequence). V shed 2 bases and J shed 2 bases, with 16 bases lying between them. The CDR3 runs 16 residues. CDR3 protein: CASSITTPGDTYEQYF. The CDR3 DNA reads TGTGCCAGTAGTATAACGACTCCGGGCGATACCTACGAGCAGTACTTC.

In its sample, this clonotype was seen many times. The chain joins TRBV12-5 to TRBJ2-7; D is unresolved. Germline CDR1 and CDR2: LGHNT and FRNRAP. The CDR3 runs 13 residues. Between the trimmed V and J ends, which lost 1 base and 0 bases, there was a span of 4 bases. The CDR3 DNA reads TGTGCTAGTGGTTTGGACGGCTCCTACGAGCAGTACTTC. Translating it yields CASGLDGSYEQYF. Complete variable domain (other parts from reference TRBV12-5 and TRBJ2-7): DARVTQTPRHKVTEMGQEVTMRCQPILGHNTVFWYRQTMMQGLELLAYFRNRAPLDDSGMPKDRFSAEMPDATLATLKIQPSEPRDSAVYFCASGLDGSYEQYFGPGTRLTVT.

This chain connects TRBV6-1 to TRBJ2-7, with 7 bases matching TRBD1. The CDR3 has 14 residues. The germline CDR1 and CDR2 sequences are MNHNS and SASEGT. The V gene end was trimmed by 4 bases and the J gene end by 1 base; junction bases not matched to a gene: 4. As DNA, the CDR3 is TGTGCCAGCAGTGTTCCGGGACAGTCCTACGAGCAGTACTTC. It is translated as CASSVPGQSYEQYF.

This clonotype appeared many times. The chain uses TRBV2 and TRBJ1-5, with D maybe TRBD1 (6 bases). V was pared by 6 bases and J by 6 bases, with 15 bases between. The CDR3 is 14 amino acids. Germline V gene data show CDR1 as SNHLY and CDR2 as FYNNEI. Here the CDR3 DNA reads TGTGCCAGCAGCGCCCAGGGGTTGGGTCAGCCCCAGCATTTT. Amino acid sequence: CASSAQGLGQPQHF.

This clonotype was counted between two and nine times. V is TRBV6-1 and J is TRBJ1-2; D unclear. CDR3 length: 12 amino acids. V lost 8 bases and J lost 2, with 9 bases in between. Germline values: CDR1 MNHNS, CDR2 SASEGT. CDR3 in DNA: TGTGCCAGCCAAGTGACGAACTATGGCTACACCTTC. It is translated as CASQVTNYGYTF.

The table lists this clonotype with many counts. The chain employs TRBV27 and TRBJ1-1; D gene uncertain. The V gene lost 5 bases and the J gene lost 0 bases, with 16 bases spanning the gap. The CDR3 has 16 amino acids. CDR1 and CDR2 from the germline V gene are MNHEY and SMNVEV (reference sequence). CDR3 in amino acids: CASSTEWSRLNTEAFF. The DNA of the CDR3 is TGTGCCAGCAGTACGGAATGGTCTCGGCTGAACACTGAAGCTTTCTTT.

This clonotype showed up just a few times. The rearrangement links TRBV7-8 to TRBJ1-5; TRBD1 matches 7 bases. This CDR3 has 17 amino acids. Germline V gives CDR1 SGHVS, CDR2 FQNEAQ. The trim removed 5 bases at V and 6 bases at J, leaving 16 bases unmatched. The CDR3 nucleotides are TGTGCCAGCAGCCTCTCCCGGGAACGACAGGGAGGTCAGCCCCAGCATTTT. It translates to CASSLSRERQGGQPQHF. Filled out from reference TRBV7-8 and TRBJ1-5, the complete variable domain reads GAGVSQSPRYKVAKRGQDVALRCDPISGHVSLFWYQQALGQGPEFLTYFQNEAQLDKSGLPSDRFFAERPEGSVSTLKIQRTQQEDSAVYLCASSLSRERQGGQPQHFGDGTRLSIL.

This clonotype was counted ten times or more. V and J are TRBV28 and TRBJ1-3, with D hard to call. Germline loops: CDR1 MDHEN, CDR2 SYDVKM. There are 15 residues in the CDR3. Trimming removed 6 bases at V and 0 bases at J, with 12 bases between. The CDR3 coding sequence is TGTGCCAGCAGCCCCCCGAAGGCCTCTGGAAACACCATATATTTT. This gives the protein CASSPPKASGNTIYF.

This clonotype was recorded only once. The CDR3 bases are TGTGCCAGCAGCCAAGAGTTAACCCTAAATTCTTACGAGCAGTACTTC. Its protein is CASSQELTLNSYEQYF. This chain connects TRBV4-2 to TRBJ2-7; D unclear. The V end was cut by 0 bases, the J end by 4 bases, with 16 bases between. The CDR3 spans 16 residues. Per the germline V gene, CDR1 is LGHNA and CDR2 is YNFKEQ.

This clonotype was seen ten or more times. The V and J genes are TRBV11-2 and TRBJ2-7; 7 positions agree with TRBD1. Germline-derived CDR1 and CDR2 are SGHAT and FQNNGV. The CDR3 totals 13 residues. The trim removed 8 bases at V and 1 base at J, leaving 5 bases unmatched. In nucleotides, the CDR3 is TGTGCCAGCCGATGGACAGGTTCCTACGAGCAGTACTTC. Translated, it gives CASRWTGSYEQYF.

This clonotype occurred many times. The rearrangement joins TRBV9 to TRBJ2-7; no firm D call. CDR1 and CDR2 from the germline V gene are SGDLS and YYNGEE. There are 14 residues in the CDR3. V gave up 2 bases and J gave up 1 base, with 10 bases separating them. Written as DNA, the CDR3 is TGTGCCAGCAGCGTGTTGTCGGAGTCCTACGAGCAGTACTTC. This codes for CASSVLSESYEQYF.

Ten or more counts support this clonotype. A much larger clone differs from this one at a single base, so this may be a read error. The chain combines TRBV2 with TRBJ1-1, with 11 bases matching TRBD1. CDR3 length equals 14 residues. The ends lost 6 bases at V and 1 base at J; junction bases unmatched: 1. Per germline, CDR1 SNHLY and CDR2 FYNNEI. CDR3 nucleotides: TGTGCCAGCAGGGGGACAGGGGGGAACACTGAAGCTTTCTTT. Its protein product is CASRGTGGNTEAFF.

This clonotype was detected ten times or more. This sequence joins TRBV10-3 and TRBJ1-1; tentative D call: TRBD1 (6 bases). Germline V gives CDR1 ENHRY, CDR2 SYGVKD. V gave up 2 bases and J gave up 5 bases, with 12 bases separating them. The CDR3 has 14 amino acids. CDR3 protein: CAISEKQGSTEAFF. In DNA form, the CDR3 reads TGTGCCATCAGTGAGAAACAGGGATCGACTGAAGCTTTCTTT.

In its sample, this clonotype was seen a few times. This chain uses TRBV7-6 with TRBJ2-1; D call uncertain. CDR1 is SGHVS, CDR2 FNYEAQ, per germline. CDR3 length: 13 amino acids. V dropped 1 base and J dropped 2 bases, with 3 bases sitting between them. CDR3 DNA sequence: TGTGCCAGCAGCTTAGGGCCCTACAATGAGCAGTTCTTC. Its translation is CASSLGPYNEQFF.

This clonotype was detected ten times or more. The rearrangement links TRBV6-1 to TRBJ2-5; D may be TRBD1 (5 bases). The CDR3 has 14 residues. The germline V gene has CDR1 MNHNS and CDR2 SASEGT. The V end lost 1 base, the J end lost 0 bases, and 6 bases lay between the germline ends. The CDR3 nucleotides read TGTGCCAGCAGTGAAGAGGGGTACCAAGAGACCCAGTACTTC. This encodes CASSEEGYQETQYF.

The gene calls are TRBV27 and TRBJ2-7; 16 bases are a match to TRBD2. J lost 6 bases, V lost 5 bases, and 13 bases had no gene match. The CDR3 contains 18 residues. Germline loops: CDR1 MNHEY, CDR2 SMNVEV (reference sequence). As DNA, the CDR3 is TGTGCCAGCAGTGTTATTGGGACTAGCGGGAGGGCCAGGGGCGAGCAGTACTTC. It specifies CASSVIGTSGRARGEQYF.

In its sample, this clonotype was seen many times. The genes are TRBV30 and TRBJ1-2, with 7 bases fitting TRBD1. V gave up 1 base and J gave up 7 bases; unmatched junction bases: 3. CDR1 and CDR2 from the germline V gene are GTSNPN and SVGIG (reference sequence). This CDR3 contains 12 residues. CDR3 nucleotide sequence: TGTGCCTGGAGTGCACAGGGGTTTGGCTACACCTTC. Translated: CAWSAQGFGYTF.

This clonotype was found a few times. The J gene is TRBJ2-7, the V gene TRBV5-1; 8 nucleotides match TRBD1. V lost 4 bases to trimming and J lost 3 bases; unmatched junction nucleotides: 6. The CDR3 is 14 amino acids. Germline CDR1 SGHRS, CDR2 YFSETQ. The CDR3 nucleotides read TGCGCCAGCAGCCAAGGGACAGGAAACTACGAGCAGTACTTC. Translating gives CASSQGTGNYEQYF. Looking up the rest from reference TRBV5-1 and TRBJ2-7 gives the full variable domain: KAGVTQTPRYLIKTRGQQVTLSCSPISGHRSVSWYQQTPGQGLQFLFEYFSETQRNKGNFPGRFSGRQFSNSRSEMNVSTLELGDSALYLCASSQGTGNYEQYFGPGTRLTVT.

This clonotype was found many times. The V gene is TRBV7-9, the J gene TRBJ1-2, with TRBD1 identical over 7 bases. The CDR3 is 14 amino acids. CDR1 and CDR2 (germline): SEHNR, FQNEAQ (reference sequence). The V segment lost 1 base and the J segment 6 bases; nucleotides outside the gene matches: 5. The CDR3 DNA sequence: TGTGCCAGCAGCTTAGAAGGGGGCGTAAATGGCTACACCTTC. This gives the protein CASSLEGGVNGYTF.

This clonotype was observed a few times. V gene TRBV6-5 combines with J gene TRBJ2-5; maybe TRBD2 (6 bases). Germline loops: CDR1 MNHEY, CDR2 SVGAGI. V lost 0 bases, J lost 5 bases, and 10 bases lay in between. The CDR3 extends over 14 amino acids. CDR3 in DNA: TGTGCCAGCAGTTACTCGGAGGGGTTGGAGACCCAGTACTTC. It specifies CASSYSEGLETQYF.

This clonotype was counted ten times or more. This chain uses TRBV25-1 with TRBJ1-2, with D perhaps TRBD1 (5 bases). The germline gives CDR1 MGHDK, CDR2 SYGVNS. V lost 2 bases, J lost 1 base, and 11 bases lay in between. The length of the CDR3 is 15 residues. CDR3 region: CASSEVGGYNYGYTF. The CDR3 nucleotides read TGTGCCAGCAGTGAAGTGGGGGGGTATAACTATGGCTACACCTTC.

This clonotype was seen only a few times. This chain links TRBV19 with TRBJ1-5, with TRBD1 as a possible D gene (6 bases). CDR3 length: 19 amino acids. The germline CDR1 and CDR2 sequences are LNHDA and SQIVND (reference sequence). The V end lost 1 base, the J end lost 0 bases, and 19 bases lay between the germline ends. DNA for the CDR3: TGTGCCAGTAGTATAGGGGCAGGGGACTTTTTTTCTAGCAATCAGCCCCAGCATTTT. Its protein product is CASSIGAGDFFSSNQPQHF.

This chain links TRBV20-1 with TRBJ1-2; 8 bases align to TRBD1. V gave up 5 bases and J gave up 5 bases; unmatched junction bases: 4. The CDR3 loop spans 12 amino acids. Germline assignment: CDR1 DFQATT and CDR2 SNEGSKA (reference sequence). CDR3 protein: CSARQGLYGYTF. The DNA for the CDR3 is TGCAGTGCTCGACAGGGGCTTTATGGCTACACCTTC.